These T cell receptor beta chains were read from a single sample in a study of PD-1 blockade in classical Hodgkin lymphoma. TCRdb keeps only in-frame clones here, not all; method: immunoSEQ multiplex PCR. The table includes 4,900 or so clones, around three fifths detected once. Sequences were derived from peripheral blood mononuclear cells (PBMCs), sampled at baseline. These receptors were collected from a human donor with classical Hodgkin lymphoma. Each CDR3 is given with its conserved first and last residue. Fields, in order: clone size, D gene, V gene, J gene, CDR3 DNA, CDR3 protein. The D gene is left open where the match is weak. A row's size may be missing; if present it is once, few, many or a size class.

size: few
D: NA
V: TRBV14
J: TRBJ1-6
DNA: TGTGCCAGCAGCCCCCACCGGAATTCACCCCTCCACTTT
CDR3: CASSPHRNSPLHF

size: NA
D: NA
V: TRBV5-4
J: TRBJ2-2
DNA: TGTGCCAGCAGCAGGGGGGCAGTCGCGAACACCGGGGAGCTGTTTTTT
CDR3: CASSRGAVANTGELFF

size: NA
D: TRBD1
V: TRBV12-5
J: TRBJ2-5
DNA: TGTGCTAGTGGCCGACCGGGACAGAGCCAAGAGACCCAGTACTTC
CDR3: CASGRPGQSQETQYF

size: few
D: NA
V: TRBV27
J: TRBJ2-6
DNA: TGTGCCAGCAAAATGGCAGGAGACTCTGGGGCCAACGTCCTGACTTTC
CDR3: CASKMAGDSGANVLTF

size: few
D: NA
V: TRBV5-5
J: TRBJ1-5
DNA: TGTGCCAGCAGTGCAGAGGGCGGTCAGCCCCAGCATTTT
CDR3: CASSAEGGQPQHF

size: NA
D: TRBD2
V: TRBV19
J: TRBJ2-3
DNA: TGTGCCAGTAGTGGGGGGACTAGCGGGACCCCTAGCACAGATACGCAGTATTTT
CDR3: CASSGGTSGTPSTDTQYF

size: NA
D: NA
V: TRBV21-1
J: TRBJ1-2
DNA: TGTGCCAGCAGCGCAAGGACGGGCAAAGACTACACCTTC
CDR3: CASSARTGKDYTF

size: NA
D: NA
V: TRBV30
J: TRBJ1-6
DNA: TGTGCCTGGGGTGCTGGGAGGGAGTCACCCCTCCACTTT
CDR3: CAWGAGRESPLHF

size: NA
D: TRBD2
V: TRBV9
J: TRBJ2-7
DNA: TGTGCCAGCAGCGTAGGCCCCCATCGGGGAGGGGAAGACGAGCAGTACTTC
CDR3: CASSVGPHRGGEDEQYF

size: medium-sized
D: TRBD1
V: TRBV4-3
J: TRBJ2-7
DNA: TGCGCCAGCAGCCCATCCGGGACAGGGGAAGCATACGAGCAGTACTTC
CDR3: CASSPSGTGEAYEQYF

size: few
D: TRBD2
V: TRBV19
J: TRBJ2-1
DNA: TGTGCCAGTAGTCAGACTAGCGGGGAATACAATGAGCAGTTCTTC
CDR3: CASSQTSGEYNEQFF

size: NA
D: TRBD2
V: TRBV6-6
J: TRBJ2-7
DNA: TGTGCCAGCAGTAAGCGGGAGGGCCGATCTGAGCAGTACTTC
CDR3: CASSKREGRSEQYF

size: NA
D: NA
V: TRBV7-6
J: TRBJ2-1
DNA: TGTGCCAGCAGCTCTTCAGGGTGGGGTGAGCAGTTCTTC
CDR3: CASSSSGWGEQFF

size: NA
D: NA
V: TRBV6-6
J: TRBJ1-1
DNA: TGTGCCAGCAGTTACTGGCAGGGTGGGGAAGCTTTCTTT
CDR3: CASSYWQGGEAFF

size: NA
D: NA
V: TRBV19
J: TRBJ2-7
DNA: TGTGCCAGTAGCGTGACGGTGGATTCCTACGAGCAGTACTTC
CDR3: CASSVTVDSYEQYF

size: once
D: NA
V: TRBV5-1
J: TRBJ2-7
DNA: TGCGCCAGCAGCGGTGGAACAGGGTACGAGCAGTACTTC
CDR3: CASSGGTGYEQYF